Below, 27 T cell receptor beta chains from the same sample are listed, as sequenced in a study of blood T cell repertoires in COVID-19. This table comes from immunoSEQ multiplex PCR, and its TCRdb copy is limited to in-frame clones, with some not included. The top ten hold 10% of the sample, which has about 390,000 clones, around 87% seen once. The specimen was PBMCs or T cells enriched from blood (not recorded which). The source of these receptors is a woman aged 45-60 years who had recovered from COVID-19.

The rearrangement uses TRBV27 and TRBJ2-7; a weak D match, TRBD1 (5 bases). V was pared by 2 bases and J by 0 bases, with 20 bases between. Germline V gene sequence: CDR1 MNHEY, CDR2 SMNVEV (reference sequence). This CDR3 comprises 18 residues. CDR3 bases: TGTGCCAGCAGTTTAGTGGGTCTGATCTCCGACAGCTCCTACGAGCAGTACTTC. Residues: CASSLVGLISDSSYEQYF.

The chain uses TRBV20-1 and TRBJ1-1, with D possibly matching TRBD1 (6 bases). The length of the CDR3 is 11 residues. The germline CDR1 and CDR2 sequences are DFQATT and SNEGSKA (reference sequence). Trimming took 5 bases from V and 8 from J, leaving 12 bases between them. The CDR3 is CSAGRTEEAFF. The CDR3 nucleotides are TGCAGTGCTGGAAGGACAGAGGAAGCTTTCTTT.

The CDR3 nucleotides are TGTGCCAGCAGCTTGTTCCAGGGTTCTGGAAACACCATATATTTT. Translated, it gives CASSLFQGSGNTIYF. This chain uses TRBV5-4 with TRBJ1-3, with a tentative D call TRBD1 (5 bases). The germline V and J ends were trimmed by 1 base and 1 base, with 9 bases remaining between them. The length of the CDR3 is 15 residues. Germline V gene data show CDR1 as SGHNT and CDR2 as YYREEE (reference sequence).

This chain joins TRBV7-9 and TRBJ1-2; 9 bases map to TRBD1. The V gene's germline CDR1 is SEHNR and CDR2 FQNEAQ (reference sequence). After removal of 4 bases from V and 5 bases from J, the junction contained 14 bases not matched to a gene. This CDR3 contains 17 residues. Here the CDR3 DNA reads TGTGCCAGCAGCTGGGGAGGAGGACAGGGGAGTAGGTATGGCTACACCTTC. Protein sequence: CASSWGGGQGSRYGYTF.

The rearrangement uses TRBV19 and TRBJ2-6; D is possibly TRBD1 (6 bases). There are 18 residues in the CDR3. Germline V gives CDR1 LNHDA, CDR2 SQIVND (reference sequence). Between the trimmed V and J ends, which lost 4 bases and 0 bases, there was a span of 16 bases. The CDR3 here is CASSTTGINLSGANVLTF. CDR3 DNA sequence: TGTGCCAGTAGTACCACAGGGATCAACCTCTCTGGGGCCAACGTCCTGACTTTC. Together with reference TRBV19 and TRBJ2-6, the CDR3 gives the full variable domain: DGGITQSPKYLFRKEGQNVTLSCEQNLNHDAMYWYRQDPGQGLRLIYYSQIVNDFQKGDIAEGYSVSREKKESFPLTVTSAQKNPTAFYLCASSTTGINLSGANVLTFGAGSRLTVL.

This sequence joins TRBV12-2 and TRBJ1-5. TRBV12-2 is given as a pseudogene. This CDR3 has 17 amino acids. CDR3 bases: TGTGCAAGTCGTTTCCTCGGGGTCGGAAGGTTCAATCAGCCCCAGCATTTT. Its protein is CASRFLGVGRFNQPQHF.

This clone came up once. The gene calls are TRBV5-6 and TRBJ2-7, with D possibly TRBD2 on 6 matching bases. V gave up 3 bases and J gave up 3 bases, with 13 bases separating them. The CDR3 spans 14 residues. Germline V gene data show CDR1 as SGHDT and CDR2 as YYEEEE. CDR3 sequence reads: CASSWGVTVYEQYF. CDR3 DNA sequence: TGTGCCAGCAGCTGGGGGGTGACAGTCTACGAGCAGTACTTC.

The genes are TRBV7-9 and TRBJ1-6, with TRBD1 matching 9 bases. V lost 3 bases and J lost 11; bases outside the gene matches: 17. Germline V gives CDR1 SEHNR, CDR2 FQNEAQ (reference sequence). This CDR3 is 18 amino acids long. Written as DNA, the CDR3 is TGTGCCAGCAGCTTCCACGTCTTAACCACAGGGGGCGGAACACCCCTCCACTTT. It specifies CASSFHVLTTGGGTPLHF.

The chain uses TRBV2 and TRBJ1-5; D unresolved. This CDR3 is built from 15 residues. V was cut by 1 base and J by 1 base, with 8 bases left in between. CDR1 and CDR2 from the germline V gene are SNHLY and FYNNEI. The CDR3 coding sequence is TGTGCCAGCAGTGAAGGGAAGGAGAGCAATCAGCCCCAGCATTTT. Translated: CASSEGKESNQPQHF.

In regard to this clone: The same CDR3 arises from other DNA sequences in this sample as well. The chain carries TRBV28 and TRBJ2-7; unclear D gene. Germline lookup yields CDR1 MDHEN and CDR2 SYDVKM. Trimming took 5 bases from V and 1 from J, leaving 3 bases between them. This CDR3 has 11 amino acids. CDR3 coding DNA: TGTGCCAGCAGTCAGTCCTACGAGCAGTACTTC. Translating gives CASSQSYEQYF.

The V and J genes are TRBV5-4 and TRBJ2-7, with D possibly being TRBD2 (5 bases). This CDR3 contains 14 residues. Germline values: CDR1 SGHNT, CDR2 YYREEE (reference sequence). Trimming left V 3 bases short and J 5 bases short, with 15 bases between. CDR3 nucleotides: TGTGCCAGCAGCTCCACGAAGAGGGTCCACGAGCAGTACTTC. Its translation is CASSSTKRVHEQYF.

The chain employs TRBV30 and TRBJ1-3; 8 nucleotides line up with TRBD1. Trimming removed 4 bases from V and 4 bases from J; junction bases left unmatched: 3. From germline, CDR1 is GTSNPN and CDR2 SVGIG (reference sequence). The CDR3 contains 13 residues. CDR3: CAWIRQGGNTIYF. In DNA form, the CDR3 reads TGTGCCTGGATAAGACAGGGGGGAAACACCATATATTTT.

This clone was picked up one time. The V and J genes are TRBV3-1 (or the pseudogene TRBV3-2) and TRBJ1-1; TRBD1 is a possible D gene (6 bases). The germline gives CDR1 LGHDT, CDR2 YNNKEL (reference sequence). The ends were cut back, 4 bases at V and 3 bases at J, with 21 bases in the middle. The CDR3 totals 17 residues. CDR3 DNA: TGTGCCAGCAGCCTCCGCCCGAACCAGGGGTTGGACACTGAAGCTTTCTTT. It encodes CASSLRPNQGLDTEAFF.

This chain connects TRBV3-1 (or the pseudogene TRBV3-2) to TRBJ1-2, with 10 bases matching TRBD1. The CDR3 is 13 residues long. The germline CDR1 and CDR2 sequences are LGHDT and YNNKEL (reference sequence). With 4 bases clipped from V and 8 bases from J, the junction kept 4 bases outside the gene matches. This CDR3 is CASSRQGAGGYTF. The CDR3 DNA is TGTGCCAGCAGCCGACAGGGGGCGGGAGGCTACACCTTC.

The chain combines TRBV7-9 with TRBJ1-3; 10 nucleotides match TRBD1. This CDR3 comprises 15 residues. V lost 5 bases and J lost 4; bases outside the gene matches: 5. The germline gives CDR1 SEHNR, CDR2 FQNEAQ (reference sequence). The CDR3 nucleotides read TGTGCCAGCAGCCCGCGGACAGGGGGAGGAAACACCATATATTTT. Amino acid sequence: CASSPRTGGGNTIYF.

The rearrangement joins TRBV19 to TRBJ2-3; D is uncertain. CDR1 is LNHDA, CDR2 SQIVND, per germline (reference sequence). V was pared by 3 bases and J by 0 bases, with 7 bases between. This CDR3 has 14 amino acids. The CDR3 bases are TGTGCCAGTAGTATGGCCCGAAGCACAGATACGCAGTATTTT. It specifies CASSMARSTDTQYF.

The chain joins TRBV19 to TRBJ1-6, with a weak D call TRBD1 (5 bases). CDR3 length equals 15 residues. Trimming removed 5 bases from V and 5 bases from J, with 13 bases in between. Germline V gene data show CDR1 as LNHDA and CDR2 as SQIVND (reference sequence). The CDR3 nucleotides are TGTGCCAGTAGTCGTGACAGAGTCGATAATTCACCCCTCCACTTT. This gives the protein CASSRDRVDNSPLHF.

The CDR3 reads CAGGTGRNNSPLHF. CDR3 sequence (DNA): TGTGCCGGTGGGACAGGACGTAATAATTCACCCCTCCACTTT. The chain joins TRBV19 to TRBJ1-6; 8 bases are a match to TRBD1. After removal of 11 bases from V and 5 bases from J, the junction contained 8 bases not matched to a gene. Germline V gene lookup returns CDR1 LNHDA and CDR2 SQIVND (reference sequence). This CDR3 spans 14 amino acids.

The V and J genes are TRBV7-2 and TRBJ1-5; possible D gene TRBD1, 6 bases. This CDR3 contains 16 residues. V dropped 3 bases and J dropped 2 bases, with 14 bases sitting between them. Germline V gene sequence: CDR1 SGHTA, CDR2 FQGNSA. The CDR3 DNA follows: TGTGCCAGCAGCTTGGCGGGGGCAGGTGGCAATCAGCCCCAGCATTTT. Its protein product is CASSLAGAGGNQPQHF. Combining the CDR3 with reference TRBV7-2 and TRBJ1-5 gives the whole variable domain GAGVSQSPSNKVTEKGKDVELRCDPISGHTALYWYRQSLGQGLEFLIYFQGNSAPDKSGLPSDRFSAERTGGSVSTLTIQRTQQEDSAVYLCASSLAGAGGNQPQHFGDGTRLSIL.

This clone was seen only once. The chain employs TRBV9 and TRBJ1-6; D not resolved. CDR3 length: 15 residues. V gave up 1 base and J gave up 3 bases, with 8 bases separating them. Germline V gene data show CDR1 as SGDLS and CDR2 as YYNGEE. The CDR3: CASSVRRDYNSPLHF. DNA for the CDR3: TGTGCCAGCAGCGTACGGCGGGACTATAATTCACCCCTCCACTTT.

V gene TRBV9 combines with J gene TRBJ1-6; no firm D call. The length of the CDR3 is 16 residues. The germline V gene has CDR1 SGDLS and CDR2 YYNGEE. With 0 bases removed from V and 0 bases from J, the gap between germline ends came to 7 bases. The CDR3 nucleotides read TGTGCCAGCAGCGTAGGTCCTAGCTCCTATAATTCACCCCTCCACTTT. Translating gives CASSVGPSSYNSPLHF.

This clone has only a few counts. The gene calls are TRBV5-1 and TRBJ1-2; the D gene is possibly TRBD1 (6 bases). The CDR3 spans 16 residues. Germline assignment: CDR1 SGHRS and CDR2 YFSETQ. V was clipped by 4 bases and J by 0 bases, with 16 bases between them. CDR3 in amino acids: CASSPDSGGPNYGYTF. CDR3 sequence (DNA): TGCGCCAGCAGCCCGGACTCCGGGGGGCCTAACTATGGCTACACCTTC.

This chain joins TRBV5-1 and TRBJ2-4, with 8 bases identical to TRBD2. This CDR3 contains 15 residues. The germline CDR1 and CDR2 sequences are SGHRS and YFSETQ. The J segment lost 8 bases and the V segment lost 1 base, leaving 8 bases of the junction unmatched. The CDR3 loop is CASSLMTGGPDIQYF. CDR3 nucleotides: TGCGCCAGCAGCTTGATGACGGGGGGGCCGGACATTCAGTACTTC.

The J gene is TRBJ1-1, the V gene TRBV5-5; 8 bases map to TRBD1. The CDR3 consists of 15 residues. V was pared by 2 bases and J by 0 bases, with 3 bases of the junction left unmatched. The germline V gene has CDR1 SGHKS and CDR2 YYEKEE (reference sequence). In DNA form, the CDR3 reads TGTGCCAGCAGCTTCACAGGGGGGATGAACACTGAAGCTTTCTTT. It codes for CASSFTGGMNTEAFF.

The chain couples TRBV7-2 to TRBJ2-3; D gene ambiguous. V was trimmed by 5 bases and J by 3 bases, leaving 9 bases between them. This CDR3 contains 13 residues. Germline CDR1 and CDR2: SGHTA and FQGNSA. CDR3 coding DNA: TGTGCCAGCAGCGCCCAAGAGACAGATACGCAGTATTTT. This codes for CASSAQETDTQYF. The full variable domain, with the rest looked up from reference TRBV7-2 and TRBJ2-3, is GAGVSQSPSNKVTEKGKDVELRCDPISGHTALYWYRQSLGQGLEFLIYFQGNSAPDKSGLPSDRFSAERTGGSVSTLTIQRTQQEDSAVYLCASSAQETDTQYFGPGTRLTVL.

This clone appeared a few times. V is TRBV30 and J is TRBJ1-2; D gene unclear. Germline assignment: CDR1 GTSNPN and CDR2 SVGIG (reference sequence). The V gene lost 3 bases and the J gene lost 7 bases, with 15 bases spanning the gap. The CDR3 contains 13 residues. CDR3 residues: CAWSLGGVPGYTF. CDR3 in DNA: TGTGCCTGGAGCCTGGGCGGGGTACCTGGCTACACCTTC. Full variable domain (outside the CDR3, taken from reference TRBV30 and TRBJ1-2): SQTIHQWPATLVQPVGSPLSLECTVEGTSNPNLYWYRQAAGRGLQLLFYSVGIGQISSEVPQNLSASRPQDRQFILSSKKLLLSDSGFYLCAWSLGGVPGYTFGSGTRLTVV.

CDR3 protein: CASSLGQEKFLAKNIQYF. The CDR3 DNA follows: TGTGCCAGTAGTCTTGGACAGGAGAAATTTCTAGCCAAAAACATTCAGTACTTC. This rearrangement joins TRBV19 to TRBJ2-4; 7 bases line up with TRBD1. CDR3 length: 18 residues. Losses at the gene ends were 5 bases for V and 0 bases for J; bases not matched to a gene: 13. CDR1 is LNHDA, CDR2 SQIVND, per germline (reference sequence).